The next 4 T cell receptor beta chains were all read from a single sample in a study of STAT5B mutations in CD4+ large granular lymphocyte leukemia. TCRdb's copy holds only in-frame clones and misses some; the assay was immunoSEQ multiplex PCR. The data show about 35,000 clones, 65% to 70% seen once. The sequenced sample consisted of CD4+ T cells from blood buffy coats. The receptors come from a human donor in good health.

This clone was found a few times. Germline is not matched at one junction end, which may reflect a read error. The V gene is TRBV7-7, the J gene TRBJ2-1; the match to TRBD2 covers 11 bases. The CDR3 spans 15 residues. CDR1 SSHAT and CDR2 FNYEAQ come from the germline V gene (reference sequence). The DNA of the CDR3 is TGTGCTAGCAGCTCCTTAGCGGGGGGGCCTAATGAGCAGTTCTTC. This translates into CASSSLAGGPNEQFF.

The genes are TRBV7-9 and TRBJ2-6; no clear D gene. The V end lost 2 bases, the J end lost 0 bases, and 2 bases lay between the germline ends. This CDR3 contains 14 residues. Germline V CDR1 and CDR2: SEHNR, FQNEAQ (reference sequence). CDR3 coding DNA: TGTGCCAGCAGCTTAAGCTCTGGGGCCAACGTCCTGACTTTC. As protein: CASSLSSGANVLTF.

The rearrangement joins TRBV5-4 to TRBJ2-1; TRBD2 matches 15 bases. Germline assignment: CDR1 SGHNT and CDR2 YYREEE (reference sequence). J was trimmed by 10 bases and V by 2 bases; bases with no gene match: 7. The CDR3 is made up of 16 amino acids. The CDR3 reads CASSFGLAGGPREQFF. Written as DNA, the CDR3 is TGTGCCAGCAGCTTTGGACTAGCGGGGGGGCCTCGAGAGCAGTTCTTC.

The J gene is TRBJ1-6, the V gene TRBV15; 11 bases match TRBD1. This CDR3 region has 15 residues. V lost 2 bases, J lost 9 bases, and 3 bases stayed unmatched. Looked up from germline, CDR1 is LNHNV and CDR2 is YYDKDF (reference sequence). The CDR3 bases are TGTGCCACCAGCAGACCGGGACAGGGGGGTTCACCCCTCCACTTT. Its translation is CATSRPGQGGSPLHF.